This TCR beta chain is drawn from a study of Ad26.COV2.S vaccination and SARS-CoV-2 variants (dated by TCRdb to 2020 to 2023). With regard to the full study: Donors in the vaccine arm were drawn from COV1001, a multicentre, randomized, double-blind, placebo-controlled phase I-IIa trial testing Ad26.COV2.S in healthy adults. Ad26.COV2.S was administered intramuscularly at a dose of 5x10^10 or 1x10^11 viral particles, either as one shot or as two shots given 56 days apart. TCRbeta repertoire sequencing served as the tool for gauging how specific and how broad the SARS-CoV-2-reactive T cell receptors were following Ad26.COV2.S vaccination. The TCR-sequenced set comprised about 32 samples: roughly 19 Ad26.COV2.S vaccine recipients, 5 placebo recipients and 8 SARS-CoV-2 convalescent individuals. Trial participants were randomized into five groups of five, in which low-dose or high-dose Ad26.COV2.S was given once or twice, or placebo was given on both occasions. Blinding of investigators to trial group allocation was maintained during experiments and outcome assessment. Study-wide conclusions, independent of this receptor: The study was not powered to compare responses between vaccine doses or regimens. Compared with placebo recipients, Ad26.COV2.S recipients showed higher spike-specific TCR breadth (P = 0.0014). It was noted by the authors that total T cell responses may have been underestimated by the TCR breadth and depth analyses. Substantial breadth of spike-specific CD8+ and CD4+ T cell responses was reported after vaccination. Non-spike TCR breadth was comparable between vaccine and placebo recipients, consistent with the vaccine containing only spike.

The sample's treatment or condition label is to be understood as: 15 to 20 received Ad26.COV2.S at low or high dose, single or two shots; 5 received placebo; per-sample allocation not given. Repertoires of vaccine and placebo recipients were sequenced from samples taken on day 63 after the first injection. In Cohort 1b, 25 to 30 adults aged 18-55 years were enrolled at a single site in Boston, USA, between 29 July and 7 August 2020. Ad26.COV2.S was a replication-incompetent adenovirus type 26 vector expressing a prefusion-stabilized SARS-CoV-2 spike protein from the original Wuhan strain. The CDR3 measures 15 amino acids from cysteine to phenylalanine. Here the CDR3 DNA is all that survives: 45 bases in frame from base 1. Trimming removed 2 bases from V and 5 bases from J; the gene matches leave 8 bases unexplained. The germline V gene supplies CDR1 KGHSH and CDR2 LQKENI. With regard to this clone: Its cognate antigen has yet to be identified. Base quality data are lacking; no much larger clone is found one base away.

TCRbeta CDR3 regions were sequenced with the immunoSEQ Assay. After extraction, genomic DNA underwent amplification by bias-controlled multiplex PCR, followed by high-throughput sequencing. Per the original workflow: To quantify the absolute abundance of each unique TCRbeta CDR3 region, sequences were collapsed and filtered. T cell fraction was estimated by normalizing TCRbeta template counts to usable DNA, which was measured by amplifying reference genes present in all nucleated cells. Repertoire TCRs were annotated as SARS-CoV-2-specific by exact matching of V gene, CDR3 amino acid sequence and J gene to a known reactive TCR set. The reference SARS-CoV-2 TCR set was obtained from MIRA and was filtered for enrichment in COVID-19-positive ImmuneCODE repertoires, whereby public or cross-reactive TCRs were removed. Using the MIRA antigens, annotated TCRs were further analysed by specific ORF or by position within an ORF. Breadth was defined as annotated unique rearrangements over total unique productive rearrangements; depth was the summed frequency of those rearrangements. Group comparisons of TCR breadth used two-sided Wilcoxon rank-sum tests. TCRdb stores this immuneACCESS table with in-frame sequences only. Part of the clones is absent; in the studies checked, under half of the shortfall reflects unresolved V genes, and no reason is known for the rest. The V and J calls and clone size were taken over from that table, and D and trimming were inferred from the DNA. The sample records about 460,000 clones, 70% to 90% of which are singletons. The ten biggest clones cover around 1.6% of the sample.

The sequencing here drew on peripheral blood, taken in a trial of Ad26.COV2.S vaccine versus placebo. The rearrangement combines TRBV18 with TRBJ2-5, with 7 bases aligning to TRBD1. The origin of this receptor is a person aged 18 to 65 who received the Ad26.COV2.S COVID-19 vaccine or a placebo. The CDR3 protein is CASSPGGRGRETQYF. The nucleotides read TGTGCCAGCTCACCAGGCGGAAGGGGGCGTGAGACCCAGTACTTC.